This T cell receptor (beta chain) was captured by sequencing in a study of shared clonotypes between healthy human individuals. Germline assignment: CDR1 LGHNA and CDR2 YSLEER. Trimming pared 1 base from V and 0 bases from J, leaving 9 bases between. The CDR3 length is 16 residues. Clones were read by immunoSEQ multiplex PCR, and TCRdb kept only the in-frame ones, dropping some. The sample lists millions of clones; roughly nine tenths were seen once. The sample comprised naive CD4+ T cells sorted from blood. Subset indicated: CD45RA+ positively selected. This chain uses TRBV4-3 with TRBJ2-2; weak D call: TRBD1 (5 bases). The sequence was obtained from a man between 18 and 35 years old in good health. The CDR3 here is CASSQVGPANTGELFF. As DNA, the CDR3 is TGCGCCAGCAGCCAAGTGGGGCCGGCGAACACCGGGGAGCTGTTTTTT.